This T cell receptor (beta chain) was recovered during a study of Ad26.COV2.S vaccination and SARS-CoV-2 variants. Study context: Once or twice, 56 days apart, Ad26.COV2.S was delivered intramuscularly.

The CDR3 has 21 amino acids. Germline V lookup: CDR1 LGHNA, CDR2 YNFKEQ. V trimming: 0 bases; J trimming: 14 bases; junction bases outside the gene matches: 26. The assay was immunoSEQ multiplex PCR, and TCRdb's table has in-frame clones only and misses some. The table shows about 480,000 clones, with around nine tenths occurring only once. Described treatment: roughly 18 received Ad26.COV2.S at low or high dose, single or two shots; roughly five received placebo; per-sample allocation not given. Collection of samples fell on day 63 after the first vaccine or placebo injection. The V call is TRBV4-2, the J call TRBJ2-4; 12 bases are a match to TRBD1. The TCR sequence derives from a person between 18 and 65 years old who received the Ad26.COV2.S COVID-19 vaccine or a placebo. The sample consisted of peripheral blood, taken in a trial of Ad26.COV2.S vaccine versus placebo. CDR3 amino acids: CASSQEERGTGGLPLRPRKYF. In DNA form, the CDR3 reads TGTGCCAGCAGCCAAGAAGAGAGGGGGACAGGGGGCTTGCCTTTGAGACCCAGAAAGTACTTC.